This TCR beta chain was observed in a study of cytomegalovirus exposure and HLA in healthy donors. Looking at the study overall: Falling in the Caucasian-associated ancestry cluster were 81% of under 450 genotyped donors. Findings and caveats of the study: A few chains linked to CMV were shown in vitro to be specific for CMV antigens.

CDR3 length: 15 residues. Germline assignment: CDR1 SGDLS and CDR2 YYNGEE. V trimming: 4 bases; J trimming: 7 bases; junction bases outside the gene matches: 9. As regards this clone: What it binds is not known.

PCR primers comprised 60 Vbeta and 13 Jbeta primers. The assay was immunoSEQ multiplex PCR, and TCRdb's table has in-frame clones only and misses some. Of more than 85,000 clones listed, approximately 80% were seen once; the top ten hold approximately 8%. The sequenced sample consisted of PBMCs. The source of this sequence is a female donor in good health and CMV-seronegative. The rearrangement joins TRBV9 to TRBJ2-2; 8 bases fit TRBD1. CDR3 region: CASSTRQGLNGELFF. The DNA for the CDR3 is TGTGCCAGCAGCACCCGACAGGGGTTAAACGGGGAGCTGTTTTTT.